This is a list of T cell receptor beta chains from one sample in a study of post-analysis software for immune sequencing data. TCRdb re-called the PCR reads with MiXCR, one entry per CDR3 protein. The sample carries some 690,000 distinct CDR3 sequences, 25% to 30% recorded once. Input material: blood. The source is a girl aged 5-17 years with multiple sclerosis. Both conserved end residues are part of each CDR3. The D gene is left open where the match is weak. Clone size, where shown, is once, few, many, or a class for clones that have expanded.

TRBJ2-3 . TRBD2 TRBV4-3 TGCGCCAGCAGCCAAGATGGGCGGGAGGGCCCAGATACGCAGTATTTT CASSQDGREGPDTQYF
TRBJ2-3 . TRBD2 TRBV9 TGTGCCAGCAGCCCGCGGGCTAGCGGGAGTATCGATACGCAGTATTTT CASSPRASGSIDTQYF
TRBJ2-1 few TRBD1 TRBV29-1 TGCAGCGTTGAAGGGGACAGAAGCTCCTACAATGAGCAGTTCTTC CSVEGDRSSYNEQFF
TRBJ2-3 . TRBD2 TRBV27 TGTGCCAGCAGTTTATCGATTAGCGGGATGACAGATACGCAGTATTTT CASSLSISGMTDTQYF
TRBJ2-5 few . TRBV3-1 TGTGCCAGCAGCCAACTACACCTTGAGACCCAGTACTTC CASSQLHLETQYF
TRBJ1-2 few . TRBV20-1 TGCAGTGCTAGCTACCCACGAGGAGGGATCAACTATGGCTACACCTTC CSASYPRGGINYGYTF
TRBJ2-1 . TRBD1 TRBV28 TGTGCCAGCAGTCCGAACCTTGGGACAGCCGCCTCCTGCAATGAGCAGTTCTTC CASSPNLGTAASCNEQFF
TRBJ2-6 . . TRBV5-1 TGCGCCAGCAGCTTGGGTCGGGGCTTCACTGGGGCCAACGTCCTGACTTTC CASSLGRGFTGANVLTF
TRBJ2-5 many TRBD1 TRBV5-5 TGTGCCAGCAGCTCCGGACAGGCCTTGTACCAAGAGACCCAGTACTTC CASSSGQALYQETQYF
TRBJ2-3 few TRBD1 TRBV27 TGTGCCAGCAGTCCCTGGACAGGGCCCCTCGGCACAGATACGCAGTATTTT CASSPWTGPLGTDTQYF
TRBJ2-5 . . TRBV5-1 TGCGCCAGCAGCTTGATGGAGACCCAGCACTTC CASSLMETQHF
TRBJ2-7 few TRBD2 TRBV20-1 TGCAGTGCTAGTCCCTTGGGGCTAGCGGGGGGCTACGAGCAGTACTTC CSASPLGLAGGYEQYF
TRBJ2-7 . TRBD2 TRBV4-3 TGCGCCAGCAGCCAAGAGCGTAGGCCTAGCGGGAGTGGGTACGAGCAGTACTTC CASSQERRPSGSGYEQYF
TRBJ1-5 . . TRBV20-1 TGCAGTGCTAGAGACAAGGGGGGCAATCAGCCCCAGCATTTT CSARDKGGNQPQHF
TRBJ2-3 . . TRBV20-1 TGCAGTGCCAAGGGGCAGCCAGATACGCAGTATTTT CSAKGQPDTQYF
TRBJ2-5 few TRBD1 TRBV28 TGTGCCAGCAGACGTGGACAGGGCCGAGAGACCCAGTACTTC CASRRGQGRETQYF
TRBJ1-2 few TRBD1 TRBV3-1 TGTGCCAGCAGCCTCCGGGACAGTTACACCTTC CASSLRDSYTF
TRBJ2-2 . TRBD1 TRBV6-1 TGTGCCAGCCCGAGAGTAGGGACAGCCACCGGGGAGCTGTTTTTT CASPRVGTATGELFF
TRBJ2-7 . . TRBV2 TGTGCCAGCAGTGCAGGGGGAGGATCCTACGAGCAGTACTTC CASSAGGGSYEQYF
TRBJ2-5 few . TRBV5-5 TGTGCCAGCAGCTTAGTTTTATCTGGGGTAGAGACCCAGTACTTC CASSLVLSGVETQYF
TRBJ2-7 few . TRBV5-1 TGCGCCAGCAATGCCCCCGGCGAGCAGTACTTC CASNAPGEQYF
TRBJ2-2 . . TRBV24-1 TGTGCCACCAGTGATCTGCTCGCCGGGGAGCTGTTTTTT CATSDLLAGELFF
TRBJ2-5 few TRBD1 TRBV19 TGTGCCAGTAGTCATCGTCGGGGACAGGGGGAAGAGACCCAGTACTTC CASSHRRGQGEETQYF
TRBJ2-3 . . TRBV14 TGTGCCAGCAGCCCATCTAGCGAAAGCACAGATACGCAGTATTTT CASSPSSESTDTQYF
TRBJ1-2 . . TRBV5-1 TGCGCCAGCAGCTTGGAGGTGGCGGTAACAGGAGGCTACACCTTC CASSLEVAVTGGYTF
TRBJ2-7 . . TRBV5-5 TGTGCCAGCGGGATTAGTGTCGATACCTACGAGCAGTACTTC CASGISVDTYEQYF
TRBJ2-7 . TRBD1 TRBV7-8 TGTGCCAGCAGCCTAGCGATACAGGGGGCGGTCGAGCAGTACTTC CASSLAIQGAVEQYF
TRBJ2-2 few TRBD1 TRBV29-1 TGCAGCGCCCTAGGACAGGGGGCGCGAACCGGGGAGCTGTTTTTT CSALGQGARTGELFF
TRBJ2-1 few TRBD1 TRBV20-1 TGCAGTGCTAGAGATTCACAGGGGACGCTTTACAATGAGCAGTTCTTC CSARDSQGTLYNEQFF
TRBJ2-7 . . TRBV11-2 TGTGCCGGCAGGCGACTGACCTCCTACGAGCAGTACTTC CAGRRLTSYEQYF
TRBJ1-2 few . TRBV7-8 TGTGCCAGCAGCCGTGGTGTTAGGGTTGGCTACACCTTC CASSRGVRVGYTF
TRBJ2-7 . . TRBV27 TGTGCCAGCAGTGGGGCCCGCCCCGCCGAGCAGTACTTC CASSGARPAEQYF
TRBJ2-7 few TRBD1 TRBV27 TGTGCCAGCAGTTCGAGACAGGGGCTGGGGACCTACGAGCAGTACTTC CASSSRQGLGTYEQYF
TRBJ2-1 . . TRBV18 TGTGCCAGCTCACCACCGCGCTCAGGCTCCTACAATGAGCAGTTCTTC CASSPPRSGSYNEQFF
TRBJ2-5 many TRBD1 TRBV12-3/TRBV12-4 TGTGCCAGCAGTTTGGGCACGGGACAGTCGGTGGAGACCCAGTACTTC CASSLGTGQSVETQYF
TRBJ1-6 few TRBD1 TRBV7-2 TGTGCCAGCAGCTTCGACAGGGGGTTAGAACCCCTCCACTTT CASSFDRGLEPLHF
TRBJ1-2 . . TRBV28 TGTGCCAGCAGTGTATCCAGGGTCTTGGATGGCTACACCTTC CASSVSRVLDGYTF
TRBJ2-7 few . TRBV11-2 TGTGCCAGCAGCTTAATACCTACCAGCTCCTACGAGCAGTACTTC CASSLIPTSSYEQYF
TRBJ1-2 . . TRBV3-1 TGTGCCAGCAGCCAGGCGTCGTCCAAGGCCTATGGCTACACCTTC CASSQASSKAYGYTF
TRBJ2-1 . . TRBV7-8 TGTGCCAGCAGCTTACGTATTAGGGATGAGCAGTTCTTC CASSLRIRDEQFF
TRBJ2-4 . TRBD1 TRBV4-2 TGTGCCAGCAGCCAGGGACAGGGGGAGGACATTCAGTACTTC CASSQGQGEDIQYF
TRBJ2-1 . . TRBV20-1 TGCAGTACTAGACCGGATGCGACAGAGCAGTTCTTC CSTRPDATEQFF
TRBJ2-3 . . TRBV20-1 TGCAGTGCCGAGGGGTCCCCAGATACGCAGTATTTT CSAEGSPDTQYF
TRBJ1-6 . . TRBV6-1 TGTGCCAGCAGTGTGGCGGCCGGGCATTCACCCCTCCACTTT CASSVAAGHSPLHF
TRBJ2-1 . . TRBV10-2 TGCGCCAGCAGTGAGAATAGCAACAATGAGCAGTTCTTC CASSENSNNEQFF
TRBJ1-1 once . TRBV6-5 TGTGCCAGCAGTTATTTAGTGAGGGGCGGGAACACTGAAGCTTTCTTT CASSYLVRGGNTEAFF
TRBJ2-2 . . TRBV14 TGTGCCAGCAGCCAAGATAGACAGTACACCGGGGAGCTGTTTTTT CASSQDRQYTGELFF
TRBJ2-5 . TRBD2 TRBV28 TGTGCCAGCAGTTTTCCGGCGGGACTAGCGGGCAGAGGGGCGGAGACCCAGTACTTC CASSFPAGLAGRGAETQYF
TRBJ2-1 . TRBD1 TRBV3-1 TGTGCCAGCAGCCAAGCCGGGACAGGATACAGTGAGCAGTTCTTC CASSQAGTGYSEQFF
TRBJ2-6 . . TRBV5-1 TGCGCCAGCAGCTTGGAGGTATCTGGGGCCAACGTCCTGACTTTC CASSLEVSGANVLTF
TRBJ2-4 . . TRBV3-1 TGTGCCAGCAGGGGCGCTGAGAGCTCCTACAATGAGCTGTACTTC CASRGAESSYNELYF
TRBJ2-1 few . TRBV7-9 TGTGCCAGCAGCTTAGTCTCCCGCGAGGCTGAGCAGTTCTTC CASSLVSREAEQFF
TRBJ2-3 . TRBD2 TRBV7-2 TGTGCCAGCAGCTTAGTGGCTAGCGGGAGGACGGCGCAGTATTTT CASSLVASGRTAQYF
TRBJ2-3 . TRBD2 TRBV6-1 TGTGCCAGCACCGAGCGGGGGCTGACAGATACGCAGTATTTT CASTERGLTDTQYF
TRBJ2-1 . TRBD2 TRBV20-1 TGCAGTGCTCCACGTACTAGCGGGAAATACAATGAGCAGTTCTTC CSAPRTSGKYNEQFF
TRBJ1-2 few . TRBV7-2 TGTGCCAGCAGCCCCCCGGGGCAGGCCTATGGCTACACCTTC CASSPPGQAYGYTF
TRBJ1-2 . . TRBV6-1 TGTGCCGAAGGAGGGGACTACACCTTC CAEGGDYTF
TRBJ2-1 . . TRBV28 TGTGCCAGCAGTTCAATTTTTAGCTCCTACAATGAGCAGTTCTTC CASSSIFSSYNEQFF
TRBJ2-7 few TRBD2 TRBV6-2/TRBV6-3 TGTGCCAGCAGCAGCCCGGGACTAGCGGGATTAACCTACGAGCAGTACTTC CASSSPGLAGLTYEQYF
TRBJ1-2 few TRBD1 TRBV14 TGTGCCAGCAGCCAATACACGCCTTCGGACAGGGCGGCTGGCTACACCTTC CASSQYTPSDRAAGYTF